The present TCR beta chain was sequenced within a study of T cell repertoires in cytomegalovirus infection. Study summary: The study used recently identified HLA-C-restricted and well-studied HLA-B-restricted CMV epitopes. Public TCR beta signatures provided an indication of both CMV infection and a matching HLA type. Whole-study findings and limits: Clonotype analysis showed dominance of the ex vivo response by HLA-C-restricted CMV-specific TCR beta clonotypes.

This clonotype has only a few counts. Its target is unknown. The germline CDR1 and CDR2 sequences are SNHLY and FYNNEI. The CDR3 loop spans 16 amino acids. V shed 7 bases and J shed 1 base, with 16 bases lying between them. From the reads, TCRdb called clonotypes with MiXCR, one entry per CDR3 protein. Of around 360,000 distinct CDR3 sequences in the sample, about 35% were seen once. The material was cultured PBMCs, obtained from culture after CMV antigen stimulation. The rearrangement uses TRBV2 and TRBJ2-2, with D maybe TRBD2 (5 bases). This TCR was sampled from a human donor in good health (CMV status not recorded). Some clones in this sample may be carry-over from other donors' samples. Here the CDR3 reads CASTLEGIWNTGELFF. The CDR3 DNA follows: TGTGCCAGCACCCTCGAGGGCATTTGGAACACCGGGGAGCTGTTTTTT.